This entry features one T cell receptor beta chain sequence. Its antigen is currently not known. No qualities accompany the bases; no much larger clone lies one base away. TCRbeta CDR3 regions were amplified from genomic DNA by means of the immunoSEQ Assay, a bias-controlled multiplex PCR. The original methods were these. The number of nucleated cells in each sample was estimated by amplification of reference gene primers within the assay. To quantify the absolute abundance of each unique TCRbeta CDR3 rearrangement, sequence reads were collapsed and filtered. For each sample, productive Simpson clonality was calculated as the square root of Simpson's diversity index over productive rearrangements. TCRdb holds this immuneACCESS table with in-frame rearrangements only. Some clones are missing; in checked studies, unresolved V genes explain under half, and the rest has no known cause. V, J and clone size are taken as reported in that table, and D and trimming were inferred from the DNA itself. For this sample the table gives 200,000 to 250,000 clones, of which 75% to 85% were detected only once. 8% to 10% of the sample lies in the top ten.

One collaborating source in Seattle enrolled patients during active infection and followed them longitudinally through the course of disease. The collaborating institutions used their own protocols to collect whole blood in K2EDTA tubes. For TCRbeta analysis, collaborators shipped samples as frozen whole blood, isolated PBMCs, or DNA extracted from either of those sample types. The record originates from a study of blood T cell repertoires in COVID-19 (dated by TCRdb to about 2020). Regarding the research as a whole: Samples from collaborators originated in the United States, Italy and Spain and spanned both the acute and convalescent phases of COVID-19. The material from the prospective study consisted of cDNA or gDNA derived from T cells, B-cell-depleted T cells, or PBMCs. Subjects who had been exposed to COVID-19, were actively infected with it, or had recovered from it provided the deeply sampled blood TCRbeta repertoires that made up the dataset. The repertoires were made available in a free public database intended to serve as a resource for research on the immune response to SARS-CoV-2. The samples were drawn from the first 160 participants of the ongoing ImmuneRACE study and from 1,254 subjects provided by 6 global collaborators. Nearly every sample came with metadata listing a de-identified subject ID, COVID-19 status, age in years and sex. HLA class I and class II types, where available, came from metadata supplied by the sample provider rather than from assay-based typing. The paper's findings and limits, for the study overall: Clinical and demographic metadata were provided uncurated, with the amount varying by source and participant.

CDR1 and CDR2 were assigned from the germline V gene as KGHDR and SFDVKD. The CDR3 holds 17 amino acids from the cysteine to the phenylalanine. Only the CDR3 region is kept as DNA, spanning 51 bases read in frame from base 1. The germline V end is reduced by 2 bases and the J end by 7 bases; junction bases left unmatched: 10. This clonotype was sampled from a woman of 80 years or more with COVID-19, enrolled during active disease. The sequenced sample was peripheral blood. The chain joins TRBV24-1 to TRBJ1-4, with TRBD1 identical over 9 junction bases. This receptor carries the CDR3 CATSDSTGTGLPEKLFF. The DNA sequence reads TGTGCCACCAGTGATTCCACCGGGACAGGGCTTCCTGAAAAACTGTTTTTT.